The 16 T cell receptor beta chains reported below all come from one sample, sequenced in a study of long-term antiretroviral therapy in people with HIV. Run at survey level, the immunoSEQ assay was version v3.0. The repertoire was sequenced with immunoSEQ multiplex PCR; TCRdb's copy has only in-frame clones and lacks some. The sample has about 33,000 clones; roughly 80% are singletons. The starting material was unsorted PBMCs, obtained 2 years after starting antiretroviral therapy. The receptors originated from a woman in her forties or fifties with HIV.

Only a few counts were recorded for this clone. V and J are TRBV14 and TRBJ2-2, with 7 bases aligning to TRBD1. The CDR3 sequence is 16 residues long. Unmatched junction bases numbered 7, after V lost 3 bases and J lost 3 bases. Germline V gene lookup returns CDR1 SGHDN and CDR2 FVKESK. CDR3 region: CASSQLGTDYTGELFF. The CDR3 DNA reads TGTGCCAGCAGCCAGCTCGGGACAGACTACACCGGGGAGCTGTTTTTT.

The chain employs TRBV6-1 and TRBJ2-7; 8 bases match TRBD1. V dropped 10 bases and J dropped 3; count of bases not matched to a gene: 8. This CDR3 has 13 residues. Germline assignment: CDR1 MNHNS and CDR2 SASEGT. CDR3 loop: CATEDRVSYEQYF. The CDR3 DNA reads TGTGCCACGGAGGACAGGGTAAGCTACGAGCAGTACTTC.

The chain recombines TRBV23-1 with TRBJ1-6; 11 bases map to TRBD1. TRBV23-1 is treated as an ORF (open reading frame) with a function not yet certain. V lost 6 bases and J lost 1; bases outside the gene matches: 5. This CDR3 spans 17 amino acids. The CDR3 coding sequence is TGCGCCAGCAGGGGGGGGACAGGGGGATCCTATAATTCACCCCTCCACTTT. This encodes CASRGGTGGSYNSPLHF.

The chain couples TRBV9 to TRBJ2-1; 7 positions match TRBD2. CDR3 length: 17 residues. Trimming at V came to 2 bases and at J to 5 bases, leaving 13 bases not matched to a gene. Germline CDR1 and CDR2: SGDLS and YYNGEE. The CDR3 region has the DNA TGTGCCAGCAGCGTGAGTGGGACTATCCCATTAAACAATGAGCAGTTCTTC. Residues: CASSVSGTIPLNNEQFF.

The V call is TRBV6-1, the J call TRBJ2-5; D call uncertain. The V end lost 6 bases, the J end lost 2 bases, and 4 bases lay between the germline ends. This CDR3 is 11 amino acids long. Germline CDR1 is MNHNS and CDR2 is SASEGT. The CDR3 reads CASREQETQYF. The CDR3 DNA sequence: TGTGCCAGCAGGGAACAAGAGACCCAGTACTTC.

In this sample, this clone turned up a few times. The CDR3 loop is CASKIEGAVEKLFF. The DNA for the CDR3 is TGTGCCAGCAAAATCGAGGGGGCGGTTGAAAAACTGTTTTTT. The chain uses TRBV2 and TRBJ1-4; 7 positions match TRBD1. The CDR3 loop spans 14 amino acids. In germline, CDR1 is SNHLY, CDR2 FYNNEI. With 7 bases clipped from V and 7 bases from J, the junction kept 9 bases outside the gene matches.

V usage is TRBV6-6 and J usage is TRBJ1-5; D not certain. The germline V gene encodes CDR1 MNHNY and CDR2 SVGAGI (reference sequence). Trimming removed 8 bases at V and 4 bases at J, with 15 bases between. CDR3 length: 14 residues. The CDR3 coding sequence is TGTGCCAGCTCGTCGCCGGGAGCTAATCAGCCCCAGCATTTT. Translation gives CASSSPGANQPQHF.

This chain links TRBV19 with TRBJ1-2, with D possibly matching TRBD1 (5 bases). The germline CDR1 and CDR2 sequences are LNHDA and SQIVND (reference sequence). V gave up 6 bases and J gave up 1 base, with 12 bases separating them. The CDR3 is 14 residues long. Written as DNA, the CDR3 is TGTGCCAGTAGGCCGGGACGGAATAACTATGGCTACACCTTC. Protein sequence: CASRPGRNNYGYTF.

The chain has TRBV11-3 and TRBJ2-3, with TRBD1 identical over 7 bases. Germline V gene data show CDR1 as SGHNT and CDR2 as YENEEA. CDR3 length equals 16 residues. V lost 1 base and J lost 2; bases outside the gene matches: 6. CDR3 protein: CASSLGVGTATDTQYF. The CDR3 DNA reads TGTGCCAGCAGCTTAGGGGTCGGGACAGCCACAGATACGCAGTATTTT.

The chain couples TRBV30 to TRBJ2-6; possibly TRBD1 or TRBD2 for D (5 bases each). V was shortened by 0 bases and J by 2 bases, with 17 bases between the two germline ends. From germline, CDR1 is GTSNPN and CDR2 SVGIG (reference sequence). The CDR3 contains 18 residues. For the CDR3, the DNA is TGTGCCTGGAGTGTAGAGGGGTCCGGGCGGGCTGGGGCCAACGTCCTGACTTTC. It specifies CAWSVEGSGRAGANVLTF.

This clone was seen a few times. The V and J genes are TRBV5-1 and TRBJ1-3, with D perhaps matching TRBD1 (5 bases). CDR1 is SGHRS, CDR2 YFSETQ, per germline. The V gene lost 4 bases and the J gene lost 0 bases, with 11 bases spanning the gap. This CDR3 is 15 amino acids long. CDR3 loop: CASSPQGNSGNTIYF. CDR3 DNA sequence: TGCGCCAGCAGCCCTCAGGGCAACTCTGGAAACACCATATATTTT.

The chain has TRBV5-1 and TRBJ2-3; the D gene is possibly TRBD1 (6 bases). The V gene's germline CDR1 is SGHRS and CDR2 YFSETQ. The CDR3 spans 14 residues. The V gene lost 7 bases and the J gene lost 6 bases, with 18 bases spanning the gap. In DNA form, the CDR3 reads TGCGCCAGCGCTACAGGCCAGGGGCCGGATACGCAGTATTTT. Residues: CASATGQGPDTQYF.

The chain carries TRBV18 and TRBJ2-6; TRBD1 might be the D (6 bases). Germline V gene data show CDR1 as KGHSH and CDR2 as LQKENI. CDR3 length: 15 amino acids. V was shortened by 5 bases and J by 12 bases, with 20 bases between the two germline ends. This CDR3 reads CASSLGQISSLVLTF. CDR3 in DNA: TGTGCCAGCTCATTAGGACAGATCTCCTCTCTCGTCCTGACTTTC.

This clone qualifies as medium-sized. V usage is TRBV5-1 and J usage is TRBJ1-6; maybe TRBD1 (6 bases). This CDR3 region has 15 residues. CDR1 SGHRS and CDR2 YFSETQ come from the germline V gene. The V and J ends lost 0 bases and 6 bases respectively, with 10 bases between them. For the CDR3, the DNA is TGCGCCAGCAGCTTGGAGGGGGTGTTTAATTCACCCCTCCACTTT. Amino acid sequence: CASSLEGVFNSPLHF. Filled out from reference TRBV5-1 and TRBJ1-6, the complete variable domain reads KAGVTQTPRYLIKTRGQQVTLSCSPISGHRSVSWYQQTPGQGLQFLFEYFSETQRNKGNFPGRFSGRQFSNSRSEMNVSTLELGDSALYLCASSLEGVFNSPLHFGNGTRLTVT.

The chain links TRBV7-9 to TRBJ2-5; weak D call: TRBD1 (6 bases). The CDR3 contains 16 residues. Germline CDR1 SEHNR, CDR2 FQNEAQ (reference sequence). The ends were cut back, 5 bases at V and 7 bases at J, with 23 bases in the middle. The CDR3 sequence is CASSATSAGLGATQYF. DNA of the CDR3: TGTGCCAGCAGCGCGACCTCCGCCGGGCTGGGGGCGACCCAGTACTTC. The variable domain in full, completed from reference TRBV7-9 and TRBJ2-5, reads DTGVSQNPRHKITKRGQNVTFRCDPISEHNRLYWYRQTLGQGPEFLTYFQNEAQLEKSRLLSDRFSAERPKGSFSTLEIQRTEQGDSAMYLCASSATSAGLGATQYFGPGTRLLVL.

This clone was seen a handful of times. The chain has TRBV5-1 and TRBJ2-7; 9 bases map to TRBD1. In germline, CDR1 is SGHRS, CDR2 YFSETQ. The CDR3 is 14 amino acids. Trimming removed 5 bases from V and 7 bases from J; junction bases left unmatched: 10. The CDR3 region has the DNA TGCGCCAGCAGATTCGGGACAGGGAGCCTGGAGCAGTACTTC. Translation gives CASRFGTGSLEQYF.